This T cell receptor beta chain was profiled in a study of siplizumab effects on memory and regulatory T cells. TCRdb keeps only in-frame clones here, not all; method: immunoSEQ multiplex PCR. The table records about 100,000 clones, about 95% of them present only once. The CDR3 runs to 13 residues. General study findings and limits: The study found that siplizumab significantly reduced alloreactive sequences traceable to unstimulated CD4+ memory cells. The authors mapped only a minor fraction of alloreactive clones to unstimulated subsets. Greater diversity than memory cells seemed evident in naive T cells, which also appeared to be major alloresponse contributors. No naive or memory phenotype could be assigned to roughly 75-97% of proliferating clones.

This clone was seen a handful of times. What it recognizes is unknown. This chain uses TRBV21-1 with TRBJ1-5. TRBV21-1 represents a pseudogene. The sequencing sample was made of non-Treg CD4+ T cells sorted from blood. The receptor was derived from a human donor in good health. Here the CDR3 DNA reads TGTGCCAGCAGCAACCCGTTGGACCAGCCCCAGCATTTT. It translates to CASSNPLDQPQHF.